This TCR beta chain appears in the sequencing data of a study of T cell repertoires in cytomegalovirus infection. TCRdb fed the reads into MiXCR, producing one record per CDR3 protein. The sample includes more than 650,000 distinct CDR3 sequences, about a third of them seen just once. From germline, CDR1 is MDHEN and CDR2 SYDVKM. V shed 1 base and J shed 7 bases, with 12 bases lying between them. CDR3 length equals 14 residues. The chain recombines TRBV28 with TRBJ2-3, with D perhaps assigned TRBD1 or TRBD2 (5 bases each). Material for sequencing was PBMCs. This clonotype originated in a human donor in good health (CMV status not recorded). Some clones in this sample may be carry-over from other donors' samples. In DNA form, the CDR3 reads TGTGCCAGCAGTTTATCAGGGAGTCGATATACGCAGTATTTT. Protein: CASSLSGSRYTQYF.